The 23 T cell receptor beta chains below were found in one sample sequenced in a study of cytotoxic CD8 clonotypes in ibrutinib-treated CLL. TCRdb keeps only in-frame clones here, not all; method: immunoSEQ multiplex PCR. In the table there are about 310,000 clones, 80% of which are singletons. The source was PBMCs, collected before ibrutinib treatment. These receptors all come from a human donor with chronic lymphocytic leukemia.

The J gene is TRBJ2-1, the V gene TRBV5-8, with 11 nucleotides matching TRBD2. Germline-derived CDR1 and CDR2 are SGHTS and YDEGEE. V was pared by 0 bases and J by 7 bases, with 9 bases of the junction left unmatched. The CDR3 consists of 17 residues. The DNA for the CDR3 is TGTGCCAGCAGCTTGGCAAGACTAGCGGGATTTGGTAATGAGCAGTTCTTC. Its protein product is CASSLARLAGFGNEQFF.

The genes are TRBV7-2 and TRBJ1-4; no reliable D call. Trimming stripped 7 bases from V and 0 bases from J, with 12 bases between. Germline CDR1 is SGHTA and CDR2 is FQGNSA. The CDR3 spans 15 residues. The CDR3 bases are TGTGCCAGCACCCCGTCAGGAACAACTAATGAAAAACTGTTTTTT. Its translation is CASTPSGTTNEKLFF. Filled out from reference TRBV7-2 and TRBJ1-4, the complete variable domain reads GAGVSQSPSNKVTEKGKDVELRCDPISGHTALYWYRQSLGQGLEFLIYFQGNSAPDKSGLPSDRFSAERTGGSVSTLTIQRTQQEDSAVYLCASTPSGTTNEKLFFGSGTQLSVL.

With respect to this clone: In the same sample, other DNA sequences code for this CDR3. The genes are TRBV20-1 and TRBJ1-2; D gene ambiguous. CDR1 is DFQATT and CDR2 is SNEGSKA in the germline V gene (reference sequence). The CDR3 runs to 11 residues. V was clipped by 5 bases and J by 2 bases, with 6 bases between them. The CDR3 sequence is CSASENYGYTF. CDR3 DNA sequence: TGCAGTGCTTCGGAGAACTATGGCTACACCTTC.

The CDR3 coding sequence is TGTGCCAGCAGCACCCAAGGCTCACTCTACGAGCAGTACTTC. Amino acid sequence: CASSTQGSLYEQYF. The chain has TRBV27 and TRBJ2-7; D gene uncertain. CDR1 and CDR2 from the germline V gene are MNHEY and SMNVEV (reference sequence). V lost 6 bases, J lost 3 bases, and 15 bases lay in between. The CDR3 totals 14 residues.

The chain joins TRBV5-1 to TRBJ2-7, with unresolved D. Trimming cost V 0 bases and J 0 bases, with 7 bases left between them. The CDR3 has 14 residues. Germline loops: CDR1 SGHRS, CDR2 YFSETQ. CDR3 amino acids: CASSLDASSYEQYF. In DNA, the CDR3 is TGCGCCAGCAGCTTGGACGCGAGCTCCTACGAGCAGTACTTC.

The rearrangement joins TRBV6-6 to TRBJ2-1; 7 nucleotides match TRBD1. The CDR3 consists of 16 residues. V was pared by 5 bases and J by 1 base, with 8 bases of the junction left unmatched. Germline CDR1 and CDR2: MNHNY and SVGAGI (reference sequence). The CDR3 protein is CASSSRQGSSYNEQFF. CDR3 DNA: TGTGCCAGCAGTAGTCGACAGGGATCATCCTACAATGAGCAGTTCTTC.

The chain couples TRBV11-3 to TRBJ2-3; D is perhaps TRBD2 (6 bases). The CDR3 consists of 15 residues. V was trimmed by 5 bases and J by 7 bases, leaving 19 bases between them. CDR1 SGHNT and CDR2 YENEEA come from the germline V gene. The CDR3 nucleotides are TGTGCCAGCAGCGTCACGGGGGTGGGCCCAAATACGCAGTATTTT. Residues: CASSVTGVGPNTQYF.

The chain uses TRBV11-2 and TRBJ2-3; TRBD2 is a possible D gene (5 bases). The germline V gene encodes CDR1 SGHAT and CDR2 FQNNGV. V was trimmed by 8 bases and J by 3 bases, leaving 9 bases between them. This CDR3 is 12 amino acids long. The CDR3 protein is CASGRGTDTQYF. The CDR3 DNA reads as TGTGCCAGCGGGCGAGGGACAGATACGCAGTATTTT.

This clone turned up a few times. The CDR3 DNA follows: TGTGCCAGCTCGTACGTTGGGTCTCACGAGCAGTACTTC. It translates to CASSYVGSHEQYF. The V and J genes are TRBV18 and TRBJ2-7; D not certain. CDR1 KGHSH and CDR2 LQKENI come from the germline V gene. V was trimmed by 6 bases and J by 5 bases, leaving 14 bases between them. This CDR3 comprises 13 residues.

This clone came up a few times. J is TRBJ2-4 and V is TRBV19, with TRBD1 as a possible D gene (6 bases). V was clipped by 1 base and J by 9 bases, with 19 bases between them. Germline V gene data show CDR1 as LNHDA and CDR2 as SQIVND (reference sequence). This CDR3 has 16 residues. CDR3 sequence: CASSIVGGTQVGIQYF. In nucleotides, the CDR3 is TGTGCCAGTAGTATAGTAGGGGGAACCCAAGTCGGCATTCAGTACTTC.

CDR3 sequence reads: CASSLARLAGVDEQYF. The CDR3 region has the DNA TGTGCCAGCAGCCTTGCACGACTAGCGGGAGTCGACGAGCAGTACTTC. The rearrangement links TRBV13 to TRBJ2-7; 12 nucleotides line up with TRBD2. Germline lookup yields CDR1 PRHDT and CDR2 FYEKMQ (reference sequence). This CDR3 spans 16 amino acids. Germline trimming cut 5 bases from V and 5 bases from J; bases unmatched to any gene: 10.

This clone has more than one count but fewer than ten. The rearrangement uses TRBV4-1 and TRBJ1-2; possibly TRBD1 for D (5 bases). Germline loops: CDR1 MGHRA, CDR2 YSYEKL. V dropped 2 bases and J dropped 1 base, with 8 bases sitting between them. This CDR3 region has 14 residues. The CDR3 coding sequence is TGCGCCAGCAGCCAACCCGACAGTAACTATGGCTACACCTTC. Its protein is CASSQPDSNYGYTF.

This chain links TRBV4-3 with TRBJ2-3, with 7 bases lining up with TRBD2. J lost 6 bases, V lost 6 bases, and 12 bases had no gene match. Germline CDR1 is LGHNA and CDR2 is YSLEER. This CDR3 is built from 15 residues. This CDR3 reads CASSVGEGFADTQYF. CDR3 DNA: TGCGCCAGCAGTGTGGGGGAGGGTTTCGCGGATACGCAGTATTTT.

Comments on this clone: The same CDR3 is also encoded by other DNA sequences in this sample. The chain links TRBV9 to TRBJ2-7; D call uncertain. Germline V gene sequence: CDR1 SGDLS, CDR2 YYNGEE. The CDR3 length is 13 residues. Trimming left V 0 bases short and J 0 bases short, with 4 bases between. CDR3 region: CASSVGSSYEQYF. The CDR3 nucleotides read TGTGCCAGCAGCGTAGGTAGCTCCTACGAGCAGTACTTC.

The genes are TRBV4-3 and TRBJ2-3; D possibly matches TRBD1 or TRBD2 (7 bases each). The CDR3 extends over 17 amino acids. CDR1 is LGHNA, CDR2 YSLEER, per germline. The V gene lost 1 base and the J gene lost 5 bases, with 19 bases spanning the gap. The CDR3 reads CASSQGGGAGAKDTQYF. CDR3 bases: TGCGCCAGCAGCCAAGGAGGGGGCGCGGGAGCGAAAGATACGCAGTATTTT.

This clone came up a few times. The V and J genes are TRBV10-3 and TRBJ2-5, with TRBD1 identical over 8 bases. The V and J ends lost 6 bases and 1 base, in that order; junction bases with no gene match: 7. Germline loops: CDR1 ENHRY, CDR2 SYGVKD. The CDR3 is made up of 15 amino acids. The CDR3 nucleotides read TGTGCCATCAGCCCGACAGGGGATGGCCAAGAGACCCAGTACTTC. Encoded protein: CAISPTGDGQETQYF.

In this sample, this clone turned up a few times. Other DNA variants within this sample encode the same CDR3. V and J are TRBV18 and TRBJ2-5; D might be TRBD1 (5 bases). The V end lost 1 base, the J end lost 9 bases, and 18 bases lay between the germline ends. The CDR3 covers 15 residues. From germline, CDR1 is KGHSH and CDR2 LQKENI. In DNA form, the CDR3 reads TGTGCCAGCTCACCACTCGGACACCAGGAAGGGTCCCAGTACTTC. Encoded protein: CASSPLGHQEGSQYF.

The chain is built from TRBV6-5 and TRBJ2-7, with TRBD1 identical over 9 bases. The CDR3 is 16 residues long. Germline V gene data show CDR1 as MNHEY and CDR2 as SVGAGI. The J segment lost 3 bases and the V segment lost 2 bases, leaving 8 bases of the junction unmatched. CDR3 sequence (DNA): TGTGCCAGCAGTTACCCCCCGGGACAGGGTTTCTACGAGCAGTACTTC. It encodes CASSYPPGQGFYEQYF.

V and J are TRBV30 and TRBJ1-1; D perhaps matches TRBD1 (6 bases). The CDR3 sequence is 13 residues long. Germline CDR1 is GTSNPN and CDR2 is SVGIG (reference sequence). V was pared by 1 base and J by 6 bases, with 12 bases between. Here the CDR3 reads CAWSADRKAEAFF. In DNA, the CDR3 is TGTGCCTGGAGTGCAGACAGGAAGGCTGAAGCTTTCTTT.

The chain links TRBV5-6 to TRBJ2-3; D may be TRBD1 or TRBD2 (5 bases each). The germline V gene encodes CDR1 SGHDT and CDR2 YYEEEE. This CDR3 spans 16 amino acids. Trimming took off 4 bases at V and 2 bases at J, with 17 bases between the two ends. CDR3 residues: CASSPRGRTPTDTQYF. As DNA, the CDR3 is TGTGCCAGCAGCCCTAGGGGCCGGACTCCCACAGATACGCAGTATTTT.

Only one count was recorded for this clone. V is TRBV11-2 and J is TRBJ2-3; D is possibly TRBD2 (5 bases). The CDR3 loop spans 15 amino acids. Trimming took off 5 bases at V and 2 bases at J, with 14 bases between the two ends. Germline V gene data show CDR1 as SGHAT and CDR2 as FQNNGV. The CDR3 DNA reads as TGTGCCAGCAGCAGGGCCATGGACTTCACAGATACGCAGTATTTT. This sequence encodes CASSRAMDFTDTQYF.

The genes are TRBV15 and TRBJ2-5; D possibly corresponds to TRBD2 (5 bases). The CDR3 runs 16 residues. Trimming removed 0 bases from V and 1 base from J, with 12 bases in between. Germline V lookup: CDR1 LNHNV, CDR2 YYDKDF (reference sequence). CDR3 protein: CATSRDLGSTQETQYF. DNA for the CDR3: TGTGCCACCAGCAGAGATCTGGGGAGCACCCAAGAGACCCAGTACTTC.

This CDR3 is CASSQPGGNEKLFF. Written as DNA, the CDR3 is TGTGCCAGCAGCCAACCAGGGGGTAATGAAAAACTGTTTTTT. V and J are TRBV7-8 and TRBJ1-4; 7 bases are shared with TRBD1. J lost 4 bases, V lost 5 bases, and 4 bases had no gene match. Germline V gene lookup returns CDR1 SGHVS and CDR2 FQNEAQ. This CDR3 has 14 residues.